Described below is a single T cell receptor (beta chain) sequence and its context. Its antigen is unidentified. This entry comes from a study of cytomegalovirus exposure and HLA in healthy donors. The CDR3 extends over 13 amino acids. Trimming cost V 6 bases and J 1 base, with 9 bases left between them. Per the germline V gene, CDR1 is MDHEN and CDR2 is SYDVKM. General study points: A later analysis revealed that TCR association rates differed between HLA loci, peaking at DRB1 and bottoming out at HLA-C. Under in vitro conditions, three CMV-associated chains were confirmed as specific for CMV antigens. Further analysis, carried out later, found HLA-associated TCR beta chains more clonally expanded than equally common other chains.

13 Jbeta primers and 60 Vbeta primers were used for the PCR. Source study methods: As a later analysis found, there were tens of millions of unique TCR beta chains, of which around 10 million were shared. TCRdb's table, derived via immunoSEQ multiplex PCR, lists solely in-frame clones and lacks some. V and J calls and clone size are given by that table; D and trimming were obtained from the DNA. The sample lists roughly 200,000 clones, over 70% occurring once. The sample was PBMCs. V is TRBV28 and J is TRBJ1-2; tentative D call: TRBD1 (5 bases). The sequence derives from a woman aged 55-69 years in good health and CMV-seropositive. The CDR3 DNA is TGTGCCAGCAGCTCAGGGTATAACTATGGCTACACCTTC. It encodes CASSSGYNYGYTF.